The clone carrying this TCR beta chain occurred a few times. The data were obtained in a study of T-cell reconstitution after alpha-beta-depleted transplantation in children. A library of TCRbeta sequences, prepared with unique molecular identifiers, was generated. From the PCR reads, TCRdb called clonotypes with MiXCR, one entry per CDR3 protein. The sample includes approximately 520,000 distinct CDR3 sequences, 32% of them seen just once. The starting material was PBMCs from the stem cell graft donor, obtained from the stem cell graft. The clonotype originates from a human donor who donated a stem cell graft to a child with aplastic anemia.

In DNA, the CDR3 is TGTGCCATCACCCCGGCGGGGGGGTCCTACAATGAGCAGTTCTTC. This sequence encodes CAITPAGGSYNEQFF. The J gene is TRBJ2-1, the V gene TRBV10-3; 9 nucleotides line up with TRBD2. V was pared by 7 bases and J by 1 base, with 5 bases of the junction left unmatched. The CDR3 contains 15 residues. The V gene's germline CDR1 is ENHRY and CDR2 SYGVKD.